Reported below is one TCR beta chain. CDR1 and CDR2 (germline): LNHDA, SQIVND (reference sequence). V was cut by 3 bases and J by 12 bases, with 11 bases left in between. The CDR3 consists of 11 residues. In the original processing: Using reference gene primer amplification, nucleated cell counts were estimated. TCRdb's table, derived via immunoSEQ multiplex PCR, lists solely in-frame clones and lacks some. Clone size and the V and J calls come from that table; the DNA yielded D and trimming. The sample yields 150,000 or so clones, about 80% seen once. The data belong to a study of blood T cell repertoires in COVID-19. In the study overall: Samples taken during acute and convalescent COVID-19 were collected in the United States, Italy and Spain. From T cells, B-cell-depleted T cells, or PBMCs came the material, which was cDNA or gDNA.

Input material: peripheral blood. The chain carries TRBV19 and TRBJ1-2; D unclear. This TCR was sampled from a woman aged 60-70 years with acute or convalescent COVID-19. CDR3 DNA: TGTGCCAGTAGTATTGCGGGTAGGCACACCTTC. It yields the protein CASSIAGRHTF.